Listed below are T cell receptor beta chains from one sample, sequenced in a study of T and B cells in COVID-19 patients. TCRdb re-called the multiplex PCR reads through MiXCR, storing one row per CDR3 protein. The sample lists more than 15,000 distinct CDR3 sequences, 28% seen once, with approximately 4.5% in the top ten. Input material: blood. The receptors derive from a human donor who had recovered from COVID-19. CDR3s include the opening cysteine and the closing phenylalanine or tryptophan. A D gene is named only where the DNA matches it firmly.

v_gene	d_gene	j_gene	CDR3aa
TRBV7-9	-	TRBJ2-2	CASSVQGITGELFF
TRBV7-2	-	TRBJ2-5	CASRRGRAQETQYF
TRBV19	-	TRBJ2-1	CATRLDEQFF
TRBV29-1	TRBD1	TRBJ2-1	CSVGGTGGVSYNEQFF
TRBV10-3	-	TRBJ1-2	CAISENEDYGYTF
TRBV5-5	-	TRBJ2-2	CASSLYRDSKNTGELFF
TRBV5-6	-	TRBJ1-5	CASSLGTSNQPQHF
TRBV4-3	TRBD1	TRBJ2-3	CASSPRQGDTQYF
TRBV20-1	TRBD1	TRBJ1-2	CSANDNQGQANYGYTF
TRBV6-1	-	TRBJ2-2	CASSPSGASRELFF
TRBV5-6	-	TRBJ1-6	CASSSWGAGGTSPLHF
TRBV10-3	-	TRBJ2-7	CAISESGGLSSYEQYF
TRBV5-5	-	TRBJ2-7	CASSSHPTDVADTYEQYF
TRBV27	TRBD1	TRBJ2-1	CASTPTGGYNEQFF
TRBV5-4	-	TRBJ2-7	CASSLISSYEQYF
TRBV27	-	TRBJ2-2	CASSFSNTGELFF
TRBV5-4	TRBD1	TRBJ1-1	CASRSGTDEAFF
TRBV12-3/TRBV12-4	TRBD1	TRBJ2-3	CASSPGLPRTGKVDTQYF
TRBV6-6	-	TRBJ2-6	CASSSRGAGANVLTF
TRBV6-1	TRBD1	TRBJ2-5	CALGTGQETQYF
TRBV27	-	TRBJ1-6	CASSPQTTAGSPLHF
TRBV29-1	-	TRBJ2-3	CSARTRHTDTQYF
TRBV7-2	-	TRBJ1-6	CASSLSSRGLSPLHF
TRBV19	TRBD2	TRBJ2-2	CASSTHNPYRTSGGSNTGELFF
TRBV11-2	-	TRBJ1-2	CASSLERGWGYTF
TRBV6-2/TRBV6-3	-	TRBJ2-2	CASTRGTGELFF
TRBV12-3/TRBV12-4	-	TRBJ2-5	CASSSQGGNQETQYF
TRBV4-3	-	TRBJ2-1	CASSQDWGLAESSYNEQFF
TRBV12-3/TRBV12-4	TRBD1	TRBJ2-2	CALRQGASTGELFF
TRBV5-1	TRBD2	TRBJ2-1	CASSWSSGGNNEQFF
TRBV27	TRBD1	TRBJ1-2	CASSFYGQGPSNYGYTF
TRBV5-1	-	TRBJ2-7	CASSLGDILSYEQYF
TRBV6-2/TRBV6-3	-	TRBJ2-1	CASSYSVLINYSYNEQFF
TRBV7-2	TRBD1	TRBJ2-7	CASSLQGVYEQYF
TRBV5-6	-	TRBJ2-7	CASSLGTDLYEQYF
TRBV19	-	TRBJ2-7	CASSIRDASEQYF
TRBV10-3	-	TRBJ1-1	CATNPDPVRGAFF
TRBV18	-	TRBJ1-5	CASSPSSPRNQPQHF
TRBV4-3	-	TRBJ2-7	CASSPLTYEQYF
TRBV6-6	-	TRBJ2-7	CASRRGPGGEEQYF